The present T cell receptor (beta chain) was sequenced within a study of shared clonotypes between healthy human individuals. Points from the study as a whole: Compared with memory subsets, naive subsets generally had larger estimated richness. Depth was large, yet rarefaction showed that sorted-subset sequencing was incomplete.

Sequenced by immunoSEQ multiplex PCR; TCRdb stores in-frame clones only, minus some. The sample shows hundreds of thousands of clones, just under 97% of them seen only once. Of note for this clone: Its target is not known.

The ends were cut back, 3 bases at V and 3 bases at J, with 14 bases in the middle. CDR1 and CDR2 from the germline V gene are GTSNPN and SVGIG (reference sequence). This CDR3 comprises 14 residues. CD45RO-negative, CCR7-positively selected cells formed the naive CD8 fraction, excluding terminally differentiated effector memory CD45RA+ cells. The study drew its donors from healthy HIV-negative adults without recent acute infections or vaccinations. This chain joins TRBV30 and TRBJ1-2; D possibly corresponds to TRBD1 (5 bases). This sequence was found in a woman between 25 and 40 years old in good health. The sequencing input was naive CD8+ T cells sorted from blood. This CDR3 reads CAWRADSRDYGYTF. CDR3 in DNA: TGTGCCTGGAGGGCCGACAGTAGAGACTATGGCTACACCTTC.